This T cell receptor (beta chain) was recovered during a study of OX40 agonist ivuxolimab in advanced cancers. Whole-study context: Participants could have had prior anti-PD-1, anti-PD-L1 or anti-CTLA-4 therapy, and about 37% had some. Study-wide points: Certain nonresponders likewise exhibited a low normalized T-cell clonal expansion.

Method: immunoSEQ multiplex PCR; TCRdb's copy keeps in-frame clones and lacks some. This table has over 25,000 clones, around nine tenths appearing once. As regards this clone: Its target is unknown.

With V trimmed by 3 bases and J by 3 bases, 2 bases remained unmatched. The CDR3 contains 13 residues. CDR1 SEHNR and CDR2 FQNEAQ come from the germline V gene (reference sequence). The chain links TRBV7-9 to TRBJ2-7, with TRBD2 identical over 7 bases. The sequence was collected from an adult with an advanced solid tumor such as melanoma, head and neck, liver or kidney cancer. Sequenced material: CD4+ or CD8+ T cells sorted from blood, taken in a trial of the OX40 agonist ivuxolimab. Here the CDR3 DNA reads TGTGCCAGCAGCTTCGGGGGGATCTACGAGCAGTACTTC. Protein: CASSFGGIYEQYF.